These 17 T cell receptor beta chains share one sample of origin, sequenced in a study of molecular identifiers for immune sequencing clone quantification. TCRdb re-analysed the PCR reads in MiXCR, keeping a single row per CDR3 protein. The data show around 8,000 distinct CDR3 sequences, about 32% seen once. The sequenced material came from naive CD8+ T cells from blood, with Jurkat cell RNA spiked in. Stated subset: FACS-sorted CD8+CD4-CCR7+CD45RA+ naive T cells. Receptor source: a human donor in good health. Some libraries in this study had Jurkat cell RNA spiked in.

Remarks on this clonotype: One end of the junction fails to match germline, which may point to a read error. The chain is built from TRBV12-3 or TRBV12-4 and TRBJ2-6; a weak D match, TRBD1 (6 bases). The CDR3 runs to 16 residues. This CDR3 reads CASSWGQISEANVLTF. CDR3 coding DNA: TGTGCCAGCAGTTGGGGGCAGATCTCTGAGGCCAACGTCCTGACTTTC.

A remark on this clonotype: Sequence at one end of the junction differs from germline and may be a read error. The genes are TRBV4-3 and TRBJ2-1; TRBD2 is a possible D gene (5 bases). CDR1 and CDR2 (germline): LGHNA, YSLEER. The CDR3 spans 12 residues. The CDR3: CASSQTAGERFF. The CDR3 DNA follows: TGCGCCAGCAGCCAAACAGCCGGGGAGCGGTTCTTC.

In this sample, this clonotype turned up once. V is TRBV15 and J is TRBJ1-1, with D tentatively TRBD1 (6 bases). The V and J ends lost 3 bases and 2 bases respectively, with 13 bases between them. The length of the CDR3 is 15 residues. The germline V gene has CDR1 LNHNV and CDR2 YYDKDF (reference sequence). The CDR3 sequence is CATSSQQGINTEAFF. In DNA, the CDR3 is TGTGCCACCAGCAGCCAACAGGGAATTAACACTGAAGCTTTCTTT.

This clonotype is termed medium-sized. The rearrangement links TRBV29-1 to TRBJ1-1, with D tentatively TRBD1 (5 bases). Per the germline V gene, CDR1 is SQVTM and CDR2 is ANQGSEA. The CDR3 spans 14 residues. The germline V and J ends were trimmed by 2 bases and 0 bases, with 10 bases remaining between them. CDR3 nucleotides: TGCAGCGTTGAACCAACAGGTTTGAACACTGAAGCTTTCTTT. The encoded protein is CSVEPTGLNTEAFF.

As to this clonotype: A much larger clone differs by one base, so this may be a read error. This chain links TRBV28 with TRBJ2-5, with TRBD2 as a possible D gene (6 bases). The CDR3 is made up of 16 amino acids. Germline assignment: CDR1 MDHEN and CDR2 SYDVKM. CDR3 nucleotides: TGTGCCAGCAGTTCTTCATTTCTAGCGACCCAAGAGCCCCAGTACTTC. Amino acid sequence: CASSSSFLATQEPQYF.

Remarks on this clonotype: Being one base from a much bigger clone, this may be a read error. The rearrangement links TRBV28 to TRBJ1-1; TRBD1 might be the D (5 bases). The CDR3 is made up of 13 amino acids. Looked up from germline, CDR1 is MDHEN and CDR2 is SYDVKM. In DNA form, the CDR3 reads TGTGCCAGCAGGCAGGGTTGGTCAACTGTAGCTTTCTTT. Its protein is CASRQGWSTVAFF.

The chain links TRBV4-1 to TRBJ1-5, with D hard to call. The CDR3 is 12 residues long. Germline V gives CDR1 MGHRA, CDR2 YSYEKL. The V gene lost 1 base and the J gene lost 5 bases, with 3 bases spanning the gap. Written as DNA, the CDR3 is TGCGCCAGCAGCCAAGCTGATCAGCCCCAGCATTTT. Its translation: CASSQADQPQHF.

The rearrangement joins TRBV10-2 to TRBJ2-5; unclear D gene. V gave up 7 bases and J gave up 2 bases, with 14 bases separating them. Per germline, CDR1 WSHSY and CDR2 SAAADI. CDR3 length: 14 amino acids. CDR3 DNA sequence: TGCGCCAGCACCATGATTAGGCTACAAGAGACCCAGTACTTC. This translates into CASTMIRLQETQYF.

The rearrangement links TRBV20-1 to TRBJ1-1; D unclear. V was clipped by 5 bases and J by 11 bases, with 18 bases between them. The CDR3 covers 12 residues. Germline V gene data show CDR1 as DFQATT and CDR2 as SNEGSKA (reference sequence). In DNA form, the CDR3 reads TGCAGTGCTCCAAGCGGGATGTTTGACGCTTTCTTT. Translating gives CSAPSGMFDAFF.

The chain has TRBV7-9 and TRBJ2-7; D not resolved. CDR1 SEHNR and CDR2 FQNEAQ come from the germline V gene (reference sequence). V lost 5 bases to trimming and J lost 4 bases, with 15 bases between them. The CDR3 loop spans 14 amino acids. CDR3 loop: CASSPLRIGYEQYF. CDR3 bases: TGTGCCAGCAGCCCTTTAAGGATTGGGTACGAGCAGTACTTC.

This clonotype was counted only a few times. In DNA, the CDR3 is TGCAGTGCTAGAGAGGGAGCAGGGGCGGTCACAGATACGCAGTATTTT. The encoded protein is CSAREGAGAVTDTQYF. This chain connects TRBV20-1 to TRBJ2-3; TRBD1 might be the D (6 bases). Germline CDR1 and CDR2: DFQATT and SNEGSKA (reference sequence). The CDR3 runs 16 residues. Trimming stripped 0 bases from V and 2 bases from J, with 15 bases between.

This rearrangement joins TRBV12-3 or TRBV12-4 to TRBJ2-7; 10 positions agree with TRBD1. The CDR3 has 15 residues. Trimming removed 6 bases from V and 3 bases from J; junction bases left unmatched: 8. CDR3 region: CASSPGQGPDYEQYF. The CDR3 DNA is TGTGCCAGCAGCCCGGGACAGGGGCCGGACTACGAGCAGTACTTC.

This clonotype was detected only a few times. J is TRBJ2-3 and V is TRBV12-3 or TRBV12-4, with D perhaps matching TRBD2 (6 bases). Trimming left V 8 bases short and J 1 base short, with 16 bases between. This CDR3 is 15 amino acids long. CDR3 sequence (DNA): TGTGCCAGCCTCGCTGGAGGGAAACGCACAGATACGCAGTATTTT. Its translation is CASLAGGKRTDTQYF.

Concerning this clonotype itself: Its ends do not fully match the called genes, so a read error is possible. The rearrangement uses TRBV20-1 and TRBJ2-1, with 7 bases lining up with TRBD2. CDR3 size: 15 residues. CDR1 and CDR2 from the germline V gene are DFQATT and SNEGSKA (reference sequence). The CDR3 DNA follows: TGCAGTGCTAGAGATCTAGGCGGGAGCAACAATGAGCAGATCTTC. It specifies CSARDLGGSNNEQIF.

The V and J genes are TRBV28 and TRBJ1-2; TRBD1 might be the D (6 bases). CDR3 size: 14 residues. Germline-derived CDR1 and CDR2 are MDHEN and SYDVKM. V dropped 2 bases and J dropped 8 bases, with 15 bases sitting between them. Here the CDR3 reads CASSLTLGGQGYTF. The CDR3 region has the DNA TGTGCCAGCAGTTTAACGTTGGGGGGCCAAGGCTACACCTTC.

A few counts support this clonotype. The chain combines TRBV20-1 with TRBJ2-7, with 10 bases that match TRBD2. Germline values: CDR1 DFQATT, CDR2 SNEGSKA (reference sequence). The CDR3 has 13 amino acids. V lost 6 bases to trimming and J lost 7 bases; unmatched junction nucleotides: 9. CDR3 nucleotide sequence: TGCAGTGCCCTTGAGCGGGAGGGCAGGGAGCAGTACTTC. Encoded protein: CSALEREGREQYF.

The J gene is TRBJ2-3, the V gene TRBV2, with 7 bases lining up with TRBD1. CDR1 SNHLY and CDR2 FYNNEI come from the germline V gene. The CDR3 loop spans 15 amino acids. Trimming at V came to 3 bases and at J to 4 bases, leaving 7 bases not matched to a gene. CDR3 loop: CASSDWQGEADTQYF. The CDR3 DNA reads TGTGCCAGCAGTGACTGGCAGGGGGAAGCAGATACGCAGTATTTT.